Detailed here is one T cell receptor beta chain. Germline CDR1 reads SGHTA; CDR2 reads FQGTGA. The CDR3 is 12 amino acids. V lost 5 bases to trimming and J lost 9 bases, with 11 bases between them. The sample belongs to a study of technical replicates of blood from a few donors. Clones were read by immunoSEQ multiplex PCR, and TCRdb kept only the in-frame ones, dropping some. The data contain approximately 79,000 clones, around 90% of them singletons. This receptor was obtained from a human donor in good health. The J gene is TRBJ2-1, the V gene TRBV7-3; weak D call: TRBD1 (6 bases). Sequenced: T cells isolated from PBMCs. CDR3 in amino acids: CASSQARGEQFF. CDR3 DNA sequence: TGTGCCAGCAGCCAGGCCAGGGGTGAGCAGTTCTTC.